This T cell receptor (beta chain) was sequenced for a study of blood T cell repertoires in COVID-19 (dated by TCRdb to about 2020). For the study in its entirety: Samples from collaborators originated in the United States, Italy and Spain and spanned both the acute and convalescent phases of COVID-19. The prospective study material was composed of cDNA or gDNA derived from T cells, B-cell-depleted T cells, or PBMCs. Deeply sampled blood TCRbeta repertoires from subjects exposed to, actively infected with, or recovered from COVID-19 were included in the dataset. The repertoires were made available in a free public database intended to serve as a resource for research on the immune response to SARS-CoV-2. Samples came from the ongoing ImmuneRACE study (first 160 participants) plus 1,254 subjects from 6 global collaborators. The sample metadata nearly always contained a de-identified subject ID, COVID-19 status, age in years and sex. Where HLA class I and class II types were available, the types were taken from metadata supplied by the sample provider, not from assay-based typing. Summary of the overall study and its limitations: The quantity of clinical and demographic metadata differed by source and by participant and was supplied without curation.

A remark on this clone: Its cognate antigen has yet to be identified. The sample holds no much larger clone one base away, and base qualities are not on file.

The immunoSEQ Assay, a bias-controlled multiplex PCR, was used to amplify TCRbeta CDR3 regions from genomic DNA. Processing in the source paper ran as follows. The number of nucleated cells in each sample was estimated from the amplification of reference gene primers within the assay. Sequence reads were collapsed and filtered to measure the absolute abundance of every unique TCRbeta CDR3 rearrangement. Productive Simpson clonality was computed per sample as the square root of Simpson's diversity index over productive rearrangements. As stored in TCRdb, this immuneACCESS dataset retains in-frame rearrangements with V and J assigned. A fraction of the clones does not appear; measured against another copy, unresolved V genes explain less than half of the discrepancy, and the remainder lacks a known reason. V, J and clone size reflect that table, while D and trimming were determined from the DNA. The sample table lists more than 300,000 clones, approximately 89% of them with a count of one. The top ten hold over 9% of the sample.

Participants in the prospective study were aged roughly 18 to 100 years, lived in 20 to 30 United States geographic areas, and enrolled through a virtual design. To assign participants to cohorts, the prospective study relied on clinical history that participants themselves reported in a screening survey and a study questionnaire. Recovered participants in ImmuneRACE Cohort 3 were defined by two consecutive negative NP/OP PCR tests, clearance by a healthcare professional, or resolution of symptoms. In the prospective study, mobile phlebotomists collected whole blood, serum and a nasopharyngeal or oropharyngeal swab from each participant. Additional blood draws and questionnaires over an approximately two-month period could optionally be provided by prospective study participants. Prospective study blood samples were shipped either frozen or at room temperature before DNA extraction. V sheds 6 bases and J sheds 0 bases, leaving 6 bases between their ends. Reading from cysteine to phenylalanine, the CDR3 counts 13 amino acids. Only CDR3 DNA remains: 39 bases, in frame from the first base. The germline V gene encodes CDR1 MDHEN and CDR2 SYDVKM.

This sequence originates from a woman in her twenties or thirties who had recovered from COVID-19. The chain uses TRBV28 and TRBJ2-1; D gene: possibly TRBD1, on 5 matching bases. The sample was PBMCs or T cells enriched from blood (not recorded which). The CDR3 here reads CASSRASYNEQFF. The nucleotide sequence reads as follows: TGTGCCAGCAGCAGGGCCTCCTACAATGAGCAGTTCTTC.